This TCR beta chain was documented in a study of T cell responses to AZD1222 COVID-19 vaccine. Overall study results and limits: Close to half of spike-specific TCRs reportedly recognize unmutated variant regions. Vaccine-related CD4 TCRs covered spike, predominating at 160-218 and 743-854.

Profiled with immunoSEQ multiplex PCR; TCRdb holds only in-frame clones, not every one. The repertoire includes about 92,000 clones, around 90% of them detected once, and approximately 5.5% sits in the top ten. A note on this clone: The target antigen is unknown.

The CDR3 runs to 16 residues. Germline values: CDR1 KGHSH, CDR2 LQKENI. The V and J ends lost 1 base and 3 bases, in that order; junction bases with no gene match: 4. The receptor comes from an adult in good health. The chain uses TRBV18 and TRBJ2-1, with 9 bases matching TRBD1. Sequencing was performed on peripheral blood, taken on day 0 of AZD1222 vaccination. The CDR3 here is CASSPRTGAYYNEQFF. In DNA, the CDR3 is TGTGCCAGCTCACCACGGACAGGGGCGTACTACAATGAGCAGTTCTTC.